Here is one T cell receptor (beta chain) with its context. Its matching antigen is unknown. V lost 6 bases and J lost 5; bases outside the gene matches: 8. Germline V lookup: CDR1 MDHEN, CDR2 SYDVKM. This CDR3 comprises 16 residues. The entry originates in a study of cytomegalovirus exposure and HLA in healthy donors. Points from the study as a whole: A later analysis linked 15,000 to 20,000 TCR beta sequences to HLA alleles at 0.05 false discovery rate.

Use of 60 Vbeta and 13 Jbeta primers characterized the PCR. The table came from immunoSEQ multiplex PCR; TCRdb's copy has only in-frame clones and leaves some out. The sample has tens of thousands of clones, around three fifths seen once. The receptor was isolated from a man between 50 and 59 years old in good health and CMV-seropositive. V and J are TRBV28 and TRBJ2-2, with 11 bases identical to TRBD2. Material: PBMCs. CDR3 sequence: CASRRPGTSGTGELFF. CDR3 coding DNA: TGTGCCAGCAGGAGACCCGGGACTAGCGGAACCGGGGAGCTGTTTTTT.